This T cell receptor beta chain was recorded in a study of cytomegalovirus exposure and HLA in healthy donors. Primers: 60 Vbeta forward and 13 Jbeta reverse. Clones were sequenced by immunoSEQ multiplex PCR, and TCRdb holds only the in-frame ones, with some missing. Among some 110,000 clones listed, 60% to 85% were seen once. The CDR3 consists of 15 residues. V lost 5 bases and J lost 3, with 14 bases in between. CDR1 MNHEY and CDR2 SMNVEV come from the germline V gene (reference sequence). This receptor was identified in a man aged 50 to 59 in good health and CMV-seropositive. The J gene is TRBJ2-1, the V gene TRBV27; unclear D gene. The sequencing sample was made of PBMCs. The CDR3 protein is CASSPAMGVYNEQFF. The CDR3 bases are TGTGCCAGCAGTCCCGCGATGGGCGTCTACAATGAGCAGTTCTTC.